These T cell receptor beta chains were read from a single sample in a study of technical replicates of blood from several donors. Assay: immunoSEQ multiplex PCR; the TCRdb copy retains only in-frame clones and omits some. This sample has more than 90,000 clones; 90% to 96% occur once, and the top ten carry around 0.37%. The sequenced material came from T cells isolated from PBMCs. These receptors originate from a human donor in good health. Each CDR3 is given with its conserved first and last residue. A D gene is named only where the DNA matches it firmly. Some rows have no size entry. The others give once, few or many, or a class for an expanded clone.

v_gene	d_gene	j_gene	abundance	CDR3aa	CDR3nt
TRBV29-1	-	TRBJ1-2	few	CSATDNYGYTF	TGCAGCGCCACAGACAACTATGGCTACACCTTC
TRBV6-5	TRBD2	TRBJ2-3	once	CASSYLGGGRTDTQYF	TGTGCCAGCAGTTATCTCGGGGGGGGGCGCACAGATACGCAGTATTTT
TRBV30	TRBD2	TRBJ2-5	-	CAWTGGGETQYF	TGTGCCTGGACGGGGGGGGGAGAGACCCAGTACTTC
TRBV7-8	TRBD2	TRBJ2-1	-	CASMILRIRREGNEQFF	TGTGCCAGCATGATACTTCGTATTCGCCGGGAGGGTAATGAGCAGTTCTTC
TRBV5-1	TRBD1	TRBJ1-1	-	CASSPRQGPGEAFF	TGCGCCAGCAGCCCCCGACAGGGGCCCGGTGAAGCTTTCTTT
TRBV6-1	-	TRBJ2-3	-	CASSLPSLSTDTQYF	TGTGCCAGCAGCCTACCCTCCCTCAGCACAGATACGCAGTATTTT
TRBV7-9	-	TRBJ2-7	-	CASSHGLSYEQYF	TGTGCCAGCAGCCATGGACTATCCTACGAGCAGTACTTC
TRBV5-1	TRBD2	TRBJ2-1	-	CASSLGSGRMGEQFF	TGCGCCAGCAGCTTAGGCAGCGGGAGAATGGGTGAGCAGTTCTTC
TRBV19	TRBD1	TRBJ1-4	-	CASSTGGQGEKLFF	TGTGCCAGTAGTACGGGCGGACAGGGTGAAAAACTGTTTTTT
TRBV9	-	TRBJ1-1	-	CASSAPPMNTEAFF	TGTGCCAGCAGCGCCCCCCCCATGAACACTGAAGCTTTCTTT
TRBV25-1	TRBD1	TRBJ1-4	-	CASSEFIRTGHEKLFF	TGTGCCAGCAGTGAATTCATAAGGACAGGGCATGAAAAACTGTTTTTT
TRBV9	TRBD2	TRBJ2-1	-	CASSGGGTVYNEQFF	TGTGCCAGCAGCGGGGGGGGGACTGTCTACAATGAGCAGTTCTTC
TRBV11-3	-	TRBJ1-1	-	CASSLLFRTANTEAFF	TGTGCCAGCAGCTTACTTTTTCGGACAGCAAACACTGAAGCTTTCTTT
TRBV19	-	TRBJ2-7	-	CASSISRSYEQYF	TGTGCCAGTAGTATCAGCCGGAGTTACGAGCAGTACTTC
TRBV5-4	-	TRBJ2-5	-	CASSSLGGHETQYF	TGTGCCAGCAGCTCCCTGGGTGGACACGAGACCCAGTACTTC
TRBV10-3	TRBD2	TRBJ2-7	-	CAISELAGARSYEQYF	TGTGCCATCAGTGAACTAGCGGGAGCAAGGTCCTACGAGCAGTACTTC
TRBV5-1	TRBD1	TRBJ1-1	-	CASSSAYRGTNTEAFF	TGCGCCAGCAGCTCAGCCTACAGGGGCACGAACACTGAAGCTTTCTTT
TRBV5-1	TRBD1	TRBJ1-1	-	CASSFTGVSTEAFF	TGCGCCAGCAGCTTTACAGGGGTGAGCACTGAAGCTTTCTTT
TRBV19	TRBD2	TRBJ2-2	-	CASSPQLTGLAGSNTGELFF	TGTGCCAGTAGTCCTCAACTGACGGGACTAGCGGGGTCGAACACCGGGGAGCTGTTTTTT
TRBV6-5	-	TRBJ2-1	-	CASSYGERAYNEQFF	TGTGCCAGCAGTTACGGCGAGCGGGCTTACAATGAGCAGTTCTTC
TRBV9	TRBD1	TRBJ2-2	-	CASTEGQGYLAGELFF	TGTGCCAGCACCGAGGGACAGGGGTATTTGGCCGGGGAGCTGTTTTTT
TRBV28	-	TRBJ1-1	-	CASSGLTRVQGKSAEAFF	TGTGCCAGCAGTGGTTTAACCCGGGTTCAGGGGAAGTCGGCTGAAGCTTTCTTT
TRBV4-1	-	TRBJ2-7	-	CASSQGVNSGYEQYF	TGCGCCAGCAGCCAAGGGGTTAATAGCGGCTACGAGCAGTACTTC
TRBV5-6	-	TRBJ2-1	-	CASAPPGDTEQFF	TGTGCCAGCGCTCCGCCCGGGGACACTGAGCAGTTCTTC
TRBV2	-	TRBJ2-7	once	CASSESGLKSSYEQYF	TGTGCCAGCAGTGAGTCGGGACTCAAGAGCTCCTACGAGCAGTACTTC
TRBV10-3	TRBD2	TRBJ2-2	-	CAIKGTSGTNTGELFF	TGTGCCATCAAAGGGACTAGCGGGACGAACACCGGGGAGCTGTTTTTT
TRBV11-2	TRBD2	TRBJ2-7	-	CASIRLAGLSYEQYF	TGTGCCAGCATCCGACTAGCGGGGCTTTCCTACGAGCAGTACTTC
TRBV28	TRBD2	TRBJ2-7	-	CASSFASGPYEQYF	TGTGCCAGCAGTTTCGCTAGCGGGCCCTACGAGCAGTACTTC
TRBV6-5	-	TRBJ2-7	once	CASSSSRGVDRDEQYF	TGTGCCAGCAGTTCCTCAAGGGGGGTCGACAGGGACGAGCAGTACTTC
TRBV11-2	TRBD2	TRBJ2-7	-	CASSPPGLAGFEQYF	TGTGCCAGCAGCCCCCCGGGACTAGCGGGCTTTGAGCAGTACTTC
TRBV28	-	TRBJ1-5	few	CASSLVQSNQPQHF	TGTGCCAGCAGTTTAGTACAGAGCAATCAGCCCCAGCATTTT
TRBV9	TRBD1	TRBJ2-7	-	CASSKGQGTYEQYF	TGTGCCAGCAGTAAGGGACAGGGGACCTACGAGCAGTACTTC
TRBV4-2	TRBD1	TRBJ1-2	-	CASSPMAGGTYGYTF	TGTGCCAGCAGCCCAATGGCAGGGGGGACCTATGGCTACACCTTC
TRBV19	TRBD2	TRBJ2-1	-	CASELAGRNEQFF	TGTGCCAGTGAGCTAGCGGGAAGAAATGAGCAGTTCTTC
TRBV2	-	TRBJ1-1	-	CASSEGLIEAFF	TGTGCCAGCAGTGAGGGCCTCATTGAAGCTTTCTTT
TRBV9	TRBD1	TRBJ1-3	-	CASSETGVGNTIYF	TGTGCCAGCAGCGAAACAGGGGTAGGAAACACCATATATTTT
TRBV9	-	TRBJ1-1	-	CASSVEGRVDTEAFF	TGTGCCAGCAGCGTAGAAGGGAGGGTAGACACTGAAGCTTTCTTT
TRBV7-6	TRBD2	TRBJ2-1	-	CASSPKLLAESYNEQFF	TGTGCCAGCAGCCCGAAACTTCTAGCGGAGTCCTACAATGAGCAGTTCTTC
TRBV10-1	-	TRBJ1-1	-	CASSETKRFTEAFF	TGCGCCAGCAGTGAAACCAAACGGTTCACTGAAGCTTTCTTT
TRBV9	-	TRBJ2-2	-	CASSGYRGQNTGELFF	TGTGCCAGCAGCGGTTACCGGGGACAGAACACCGGGGAGCTGTTTTTT
TRBV4-3	-	TRBJ2-7	-	CASSQESAGYEQYF	TGCGCCAGCAGCCAAGAATCCGCCGGTTACGAGCAGTACTTC
TRBV27	TRBD2	TRBJ2-3	-	CASSPSAGAFTDTQYF	TGTGCCAGCAGTCCTTCAGCGGGAGCTTTCACAGATACGCAGTATTTT
TRBV30	TRBD1	TRBJ1-5	few	CAWSQQGNQPQHF	TGTGCCTGGAGCCAACAGGGGAATCAGCCCCAGCATTTT
TRBV7-9	TRBD2	TRBJ2-3	-	CASSLVQRDGTDTQYF	TGTGCCAGCAGCTTAGTGCAGCGGGACGGCACAGATACGCAGTATTTT
TRBV27	TRBD1	TRBJ2-5	once	CASSGQGMETQYF	TGTGCCAGCAGTGGACAGGGTATGGAGACCCAGTACTTC
TRBV2	TRBD1	TRBJ1-2	-	CASSNPGQGDYGYTF	TGTGCCAGCAGCAACCCGGGACAGGGGGACTATGGCTACACCTTC
TRBV4-3	-	TRBJ1-5	once	CASSQNRFQPQHF	TGCGCCAGCAGCCAGAACAGGTTCCAGCCCCAGCATTTT
TRBV7-9	-	TRBJ2-5	-	CASSMDTQETQYF	TGTGCCAGCAGCATGGACACCCAAGAGACCCAGTACTTC
TRBV7-8	-	TRBJ2-7	-	CASSLRGKGGEQYF	TGTGCCAGCAGCCTAAGAGGGAAAGGAGGCGAGCAGTACTTC
TRBV29-1	-	TRBJ2-2	-	CSVGGIKTGNTGELFF	TGCAGCGTCGGGGGGATAAAGACAGGGAACACCGGGGAGCTGTTTTTT
TRBV7-2	TRBD1	TRBJ1-2	once	CASSSSDRGLWGYTF	TGTGCCAGCAGCTCGTCTGACAGGGGGCTATGGGGCTACACCTTC
TRBV19	-	TRBJ1-3	-	CASSIPGASSGNTIYF	TGTGCCAGTAGTATCCCGGGAGCAAGCTCTGGAAACACCATATATTTT
TRBV18	TRBD1	TRBJ1-1	-	CASSPGKQQGANEAFF	TGTGCCAGCTCACCAGGAAAGCAACAGGGGGCGAATGAAGCTTTCTTT
TRBV4-1	TRBD1	TRBJ2-7	-	CASSQEGTGGYEQYF	TGCGCCAGCAGCCAAGAGGGGACAGGCGGATACGAGCAGTACTTC
TRBV4-1	-	TRBJ2-7	once	CASSLRQTVHYEQYF	TGCGCCAGCAGCCTACGACAGACTGTACACTACGAGCAGTACTTC